These 22 T cell receptor beta chains originate from one sample sequenced in a study of PD-L1 blockade in urothelial cancer. Sequenced by immunoSEQ multiplex PCR; TCRdb stores in-frame clones only, minus some. The table has about 26,000 clones, approximately 86% seen once. Source: PBMCs, taken around atezolizumab (anti-PD-L1) treatment. The receptors stem from a man in his sixties with urothelial cancer.

This clone showed up just once. V and J are TRBV27 and TRBJ2-5, with a weak D call TRBD1 (6 bases). V shed 6 bases and J shed 5 bases, with 13 bases lying between them. The CDR3 runs 13 residues. Germline V CDR1 and CDR2: MNHEY, SMNVEV (reference sequence). CDR3 sequence reads: CASRLTGTETQYF. CDR3 sequence (DNA): TGTGCCAGCAGATTAACAGGGACCGAGACCCAGTACTTC.

This clone was seen more than once but under ten times. The chain is built from TRBV5-1 and TRBJ2-6, with 11 bases aligning to TRBD1. CDR1 and CDR2 from the germline V gene are SGHRS and YFSETQ. The CDR3 loop spans 18 amino acids. V dropped 0 bases and J dropped 0; count of bases not matched to a gene: 2. As DNA, the CDR3 is TGCGCCAGCAGCTTGGGGACAGGGGGCCTCTCTGGGGCCAACGTCCTGACTTTC. Translation: CASSLGTGGLSGANVLTF. Complete variable domain (other parts from reference TRBV5-1 and TRBJ2-6): KAGVTQTPRYLIKTRGQQVTLSCSPISGHRSVSWYQQTPGQGLQFLFEYFSETQRNKGNFPGRFSGRQFSNSRSEMNVSTLELGDSALYLCASSLGTGGLSGANVLTFGAGSRLTVL.

This rearrangement joins TRBV27 to TRBJ2-5, with TRBD1 identical over 10 bases. This CDR3 comprises 16 residues. Germline values: CDR1 MNHEY, CDR2 SMNVEV (reference sequence). The V and J ends lost 6 bases and 5 bases, in that order; junction bases with no gene match: 12. CDR3 in amino acids: CASRLETGGAWETQYF. The CDR3, as DNA: TGTGCCAGCAGGCTAGAGACAGGGGGCGCCTGGGAGACCCAGTACTTC.

The rearrangement links TRBV7-2 to TRBJ1-2, with a possible D match to TRBD1 (5 bases). Germline V gene sequence: CDR1 SGHTA, CDR2 FQGNSA. The CDR3 is 15 amino acids. V lost 2 bases, J lost 2 bases, and 12 bases lay in between. CDR3 DNA: TGTGCCAGCAGCTTAACCAAGACAGCGAACTATGGCTACACCTTC. Translating gives CASSLTKTANYGYTF.

This chain links TRBV28 with TRBJ2-7; 8 positions match TRBD1. Germline assignment: CDR1 MDHEN and CDR2 SYDVKM. Trimming at V came to 6 bases and at J to 2 bases, leaving 0 bases not matched to a gene. The CDR3 runs 12 residues. This CDR3 reads CASRTGAYEQYF. CDR3 nucleotide sequence: TGTGCCAGCAGGACAGGGGCCTACGAGCAGTACTTC. Full variable domain (remainder filled in from reference TRBV28 and TRBJ2-7): DVKVTQSSRYLVKRTGEKVFLECVQDMDHENMFWYRQDPGLGLRLIYFSYDVKMKEKGDIPEGYSVSREKKERFSLILESASTNQTSMYLCASRTGAYEQYFGPGTRLTVT.

V and J are TRBV12-5 and TRBJ2-3; TRBD1 matches 9 bases. The CDR3 runs 19 residues. CDR1 and CDR2 (germline): LGHNT, FRNRAP. Trimming took 4 bases from V and 6 from J; bases not matched to a gene: 20. CDR3 bases: TGTGCTAGTGGTTCGCGCTGGGCTGGAACGGGACAGGGAATGGATACGCAGTATTTT. It encodes CASGSRWAGTGQGMDTQYF.

The chain is built from TRBV7-8 and TRBJ1-6; tentative D call: TRBD1 (5 bases). V gave up 5 bases and J gave up 9 bases, with 17 bases separating them. The CDR3 is 15 residues long. Germline lookup yields CDR1 SGHVS and CDR2 FQNEAQ. The CDR3 sequence: CASSPRDSGISPLHF. CDR3 nucleotides: TGTGCCAGCAGCCCGCGGGACTCGGGCATTTCACCCCTCCACTTT.

The chain employs TRBV6-1 and TRBJ2-1; 7 positions agree with TRBD2. CDR1 and CDR2 (germline): MNHNS, SASEGT. V gave up 8 bases and J gave up 1 base; unmatched junction bases: 2. The CDR3 loop spans 13 amino acids. CDR3 amino acids: CASVGGSYNEQFF. CDR3 coding DNA: TGTGCCAGCGTCGGGGGGTCCTACAATGAGCAGTTCTTC.

This chain joins TRBV27 and TRBJ2-7, with 10 bases fitting TRBD1. The CDR3 contains 15 residues. Trimming cost V 6 bases and J 5 bases; bases outside gene matches: 10. Germline CDR1 and CDR2: MNHEY and SMNVEV (reference sequence). The CDR3 here is CASSPKTGGAHEQYF. DNA for the CDR3: TGTGCCAGCAGCCCAAAGACAGGGGGCGCGCACGAGCAGTACTTC.

The chain joins TRBV6-1 to TRBJ1-6; a possible D gene is TRBD1 (5 bases). V lost 10 bases, J lost 8 bases, and 15 bases lay in between. The CDR3 runs 13 residues. From germline, CDR1 is MNHNS and CDR2 SASEGT. For the CDR3, the DNA is TGTGCCACCGTTAACATCAGGGATTCACCCCTCCACTTT. It yields the protein CATVNIRDSPLHF.

V and J are TRBV7-9 and TRBJ2-4; D may be TRBD1 (6 bases). Deletions cut 5 bases from V and 1 base from J, with 15 bases between. This CDR3 has 16 amino acids. Germline-derived CDR1 and CDR2 are SEHNR and FQNEAQ (reference sequence). CDR3 amino acids: CASSRPTTGAKNIQYF. CDR3 sequence (DNA): TGTGCCAGCAGCCGTCCAACAACAGGGGCCAAAAACATTCAGTACTTC. Variable domain in full (rest from reference TRBV7-9 and TRBJ2-4): DTGVSQNPRHKITKRGQNVTFRCDPISEHNRLYWYRQTLGQGPEFLTYFQNEAQLEKSRLLSDRFSAERPKGSFSTLEIQRTEQGDSAMYLCASSRPTTGAKNIQYFGAGTRLSVL.

This sequence joins TRBV7-9 and TRBJ1-2; no definite D call. The CDR3 has 14 residues. In germline, CDR1 is SEHNR, CDR2 FQNEAQ (reference sequence). Trimming took 4 bases from V and 8 from J, leaving 17 bases between them. In DNA form, the CDR3 reads TGTGCCAGCAGCTCGACCGGGAGCCTGGGGGGCTACACCTTC. Translating gives CASSSTGSLGGYTF.

As DNA, the CDR3 is TGTGCCAGCAGCTTAAGCAGGGAGGCCCAGTATTTT. Translated, it gives CASSLSREAQYF. This chain uses TRBV7-2 with TRBJ2-3, with D perhaps matching TRBD2 (6 bases). CDR1 SGHTA and CDR2 FQGNSA come from the germline V gene. The V gene lost 2 bases and the J gene lost 12 bases, with 12 bases spanning the gap. CDR3 length: 12 amino acids. The complete variable domain, with remaining parts taken from reference TRBV7-2 and TRBJ2-3, reads GAGVSQSPSNKVTEKGKDVELRCDPISGHTALYWYRQSLGQGLEFLIYFQGNSAPDKSGLPSDRFSAERTGGSVSTLTIQRTQQEDSAVYLCASSLSREAQYFGPGTRLTVL.

J is TRBJ2-2 and V is TRBV9; D is ambiguous. This CDR3 has 13 residues. Germline lookup yields CDR1 SGDLS and CDR2 YYNGEE. The V end lost 4 bases, the J end lost 4 bases, and 8 bases lay between the germline ends. In nucleotides, the CDR3 is TGTGCCAGCAGCCCCCAGGTCACCGGGGAGCTGTTTTTT. Protein: CASSPQVTGELFF.

The chain combines TRBV7-9 with TRBJ1-3, with D unresolved. This CDR3 has 14 residues. The germline gives CDR1 SEHNR, CDR2 FQNEAQ (reference sequence). The V end was cut by 4 bases, the J end by 0 bases, with 7 bases between. CDR3 sequence (DNA): TGTGCCAGCAGCTCACTGAGCTCTGGAAACACCATATATTTT. Protein product: CASSSLSSGNTIYF.

V usage is TRBV30 and J usage is TRBJ2-7, with D perhaps TRBD2 (6 bases). Trimming removed 3 bases from V and 7 bases from J, with 16 bases in between. This CDR3 has 13 residues. CDR1 and CDR2 (germline): GTSNPN, SVGIG (reference sequence). The CDR3 reads CAWRGQGAGEQYF. The CDR3 nucleotides read TGTGCCTGGAGGGGGCAGGGCGCGGGGGAGCAGTACTTC.

The chain has TRBV15 and TRBJ1-2; TRBD1 aligns across 11 bases. Germline loops: CDR1 LNHNV, CDR2 YYDKDF (reference sequence). This CDR3 region has 17 residues. Trimming took 6 bases from V and 2 from J; bases not matched to a gene: 11. The CDR3 region is CATSLPGQGGSNYGYTF. In DNA form, the CDR3 reads TGTGCCACCAGTCTACCGGGACAGGGGGGAAGCAACTATGGCTACACCTTC.

This clone was detected once. The J gene is TRBJ2-2, the V gene TRBV2; D perhaps matches TRBD1 (6 bases). The germline V gene encodes CDR1 SNHLY and CDR2 FYNNEI. The V end was cut by 6 bases, the J end by 1 base, with 9 bases between. This CDR3 contains 14 residues. CDR3 sequence (DNA): TGTGCCAGCAGGGGACAAATGAACACCGGGGAGCTGTTTTTT. Encoded protein: CASRGQMNTGELFF.

The chain carries TRBV25-1 and TRBJ1-4; maybe TRBD1 (6 bases). Trimming shortened V by 4 bases and J by 4 bases, and 13 bases separated the two germline ends. Germline V gives CDR1 MGHDK, CDR2 SYGVNS. The CDR3 is made up of 15 amino acids. The CDR3 reads CASSGWTALNEKLFF. The CDR3 DNA reads TGTGCCAGCAGTGGCTGGACAGCTCTTAATGAAAAACTGTTTTTT. Variable domain in full (rest from reference TRBV25-1 and TRBJ1-4): EADIYQTPRYLVIGTGKKITLECSQTMGHDKMYWYQQDPGMELHLIHYSYGVNSTEKGDLSSESTVSRIRTEHFPLTLESARPSHTSQYLCASSGWTALNEKLFFGSGTQLSVL.

The chain is built from TRBV5-1 and TRBJ2-1; 10 nucleotides agree with TRBD2. This CDR3 comprises 16 residues. Germline CDR1 and CDR2: SGHRS and YFSETQ. V was clipped by 0 bases and J by 5 bases; unmatched bases: 5. The CDR3 DNA reads TGCGCCAGCAGCTTGGCAAGCGGGAGGGCCAACAATGAGCAGTTCTTC. Translated, it gives CASSLASGRANNEQFF.

As concerns this clone: The junction departs from germline at one end; a sequencing error may be responsible. The rearrangement joins TRBV7-7 to TRBJ2-2; D gene unclear. The CDR3 length is 16 residues. The germline V gene encodes CDR1 SSHAT and CDR2 FNYEAQ (reference sequence). As DNA, the CDR3 is TGTGCTAGCAGCTTAGGTGTCCGAGCTTACACCGGGGAGCTGTTTTTT. This codes for CASSLGVRAYTGELFF.

The count of this clone is one. The chain is built from TRBV11-2 and TRBJ1-4; D is perhaps TRBD1 (6 bases). CDR1 is SGHAT and CDR2 is FQNNGV in the germline V gene. CDR3 length: 18 residues. The ends were cut back, 1 base at V and 0 bases at J, with 15 bases in the middle. The CDR3 spells CASSLGFRSGATNEKLFF. In nucleotides, the CDR3 is TGTGCCAGCAGCTTAGGGTTTCGGTCAGGGGCAACTAATGAAAAACTGTTTTTT.